A single sample is the source of the 13 T cell receptor beta chains below, sequenced in a study of human T cells and chemical hapten exposure. TCRdb re-analysed the RACE reads in MiXCR, keeping a single row per CDR3 protein. Among 95,000 to 150,000 distinct CDR3 sequences listed, around an eighth were seen once. Time point described: pre-sensitization, week 0. Treatment: therapeutic diphenylcyclopropenone sensitization with weekly scalp DPC. The starting material was whole blood, obtained in connection with sensitization to the hapten diphenylcyclopropenone (DPC). The source of these receptors is a woman under 30 with alopecia areata. Some clones in this sample may be carry-over from other donors' samples.

The genes are TRBV28 and TRBJ1-5, with unresolved D. The CDR3 spans 15 residues. V lost 6 bases and J lost 3, with 15 bases in between. The germline CDR1 and CDR2 sequences are MDHEN and SYDVKM. The chain's CDR3 is CASRPPGSPNQPQHF. The CDR3 DNA sequence: TGTGCCAGCAGGCCCCCGGGCAGCCCCAATCAGCCCCAGCATTTT.

The rearrangement joins TRBV5-5 to TRBJ2-1; tentatively, D is TRBD1 (6 bases). This CDR3 is built from 16 residues. CDR1 and CDR2 from the germline V gene are SGHKS and YYEKEE (reference sequence). The V end was cut by 3 bases, the J end by 3 bases, with 16 bases between. CDR3 sequence: CASSSGLGAIYNEQFF. Written as DNA, the CDR3 is TGTGCCAGCAGCTCGGGTCTGGGGGCAATCTACAATGAGCAGTTCTTC.

V gene TRBV11-3 combines with J gene TRBJ1-3, with D hard to call. Trimming stripped 5 bases from V and 9 bases from J, with 14 bases between. Germline CDR1 and CDR2: SGHNT and YENEEA. This CDR3 comprises 13 residues. CDR3 loop: CASSINQASTIYF. The CDR3 DNA is TGTGCCAGCAGCATCAACCAGGCCAGCACCATATATTTT.

The V call is TRBV2, the J call TRBJ1-4, with 7 bases that match TRBD1. The germline CDR1 and CDR2 sequences are SNHLY and FYNNEI. Germline trimming cut 1 base from V and 7 bases from J; bases unmatched to any gene: 3. CDR3 length: 14 amino acids. The CDR3: CASSEGQGLEKLFF. The CDR3 nucleotides read TGTGCCAGCAGTGAAGGACAGGGACTTGAAAAACTGTTTTTT.

This clonotype has just a few counts. This chain uses TRBV5-5 with TRBJ1-3; 7 nucleotides agree with TRBD1. CDR3 length equals 15 residues. CDR1 is SGHKS and CDR2 is YYEKEE in the germline V gene (reference sequence). V dropped 0 bases and J dropped 3; count of bases not matched to a gene: 3. The CDR3 loop reads CASSLDRGGGNTIYF. CDR3 nucleotides: TGTGCCAGCAGCTTGGACAGGGGAGGTGGAAACACCATATATTTT.

This clonotype was picked up many times. This chain links TRBV9 with TRBJ2-2; D possibly corresponds to TRBD2 (6 bases). Looked up from germline, CDR1 is SGDLS and CDR2 is YYNGEE. The CDR3 loop spans 13 amino acids. V lost 4 bases to trimming and J lost 6 bases, with 10 bases between them. For the CDR3, the DNA is TGTGCCAGCAGCCAACCGGGGGCCGGGGAGCTGTTTTTT. This encodes CASSQPGAGELFF. The variable domain in full, completed from reference TRBV9 and TRBJ2-2, reads DSGVTQTPKHLITATGQRVTLRCSPRSGDLSVYWYQQSLDQGLQFLIQYYNGEERAKGNILERFSAQQFPDLHSELNLSSLELGDSALYFCASSQPGAGELFFGEGSRLTVL.

CDR3: CASSLDGTEAFF. CDR3 DNA: TGCGCCAGCAGCTTGGATGGCACTGAAGCTTTCTTT. This chain links TRBV5-1 with TRBJ1-1; no definite D call. From germline, CDR1 is SGHRS and CDR2 YFSETQ. V lost 0 bases and J 4 bases, leaving 4 bases between the germline ends. This CDR3 has 12 amino acids.

This sequence joins TRBV27 and TRBJ1-3; 11 bases align to TRBD1. CDR3 size: 18 residues. The ends lost 5 bases at V and 2 bases at J; junction bases unmatched: 11. Germline CDR1 is MNHEY and CDR2 is SMNVEV (reference sequence). CDR3 DNA: TGTGCCAGCAGTAGATCCGGGACAGGGGGTTTTGCTGGAAACACCATATATTTT. Translated: CASSRSGTGGFAGNTIYF.

Only a few counts were recorded for this clonotype. CDR3 loop: CASSLVASGGADEQYF. DNA for the CDR3: TGTGCCAGCAGCTTAGTGGCTAGCGGGGGGGCCGACGAGCAGTACTTC. This sequence joins TRBV7-2 and TRBJ2-7, with 12 bases fitting TRBD2. The CDR3 totals 16 residues. Germline-derived CDR1 and CDR2 are SGHTA and FQGNSA. With 1 base clipped from V and 5 bases from J, the junction kept 6 bases outside the gene matches.

This clonotype was picked up a small number of times. This chain connects TRBV29-1 to TRBJ2-2, with D possibly matching TRBD2 (6 bases). The CDR3 has 15 amino acids. V lost 4 bases, J lost 3 bases, and 15 bases lay in between. CDR1 and CDR2 (germline): SQVTM, ANQGSEA. The CDR3 coding sequence is TGCAGCGTTGCCACGGGTCGGGGGTACACCGGGGAGCTGTTTTTT. Encoded protein: CSVATGRGYTGELFF.

The gene calls are TRBV7-2 and TRBJ1-2; no reliable D call. The germline V gene has CDR1 SGHTA and CDR2 FQGNSA. V shed 1 base and J shed 4 bases, with 16 bases lying between them. The CDR3 consists of 16 residues. CDR3 nucleotides: TGTGCCAGCAGCTTAGGCTCGAGGGAGGAAGGCTATGGCTACACCTTC. It yields the protein CASSLGSREEGYGYTF.

This chain links TRBV7-6 with TRBJ2-1; 8 nucleotides line up with TRBD2. This CDR3 is 17 amino acids long. Trimming at V came to 2 bases and at J to 0 bases, leaving 6 bases not matched to a gene. Germline V gene data show CDR1 as SGHVS and CDR2 as FNYEAQ. The CDR3 DNA sequence: TGTGCCAGCAGCTTACGGCGGGGGGCCAGCTCCTACAATGAGCAGTTCTTC. Translation: CASSLRRGASSYNEQFF. The full variable domain, its missing parts supplied by reference TRBV7-6 and TRBJ2-1, is GAGVSQSPRYKVTKRGQDVALRCDPISGHVSLYWYRQALGQGPEFLTYFNYEAQQDKSGLPNDRFSAERPEGSISTLTIQRTEQRDSAMYRCASSLRRGASSYNEQFFGPGTRLTVL.

This clonotype was recorded at least ten times. The chain links TRBV4-3 to TRBJ1-1, with a possible D match to TRBD1 (6 bases). Germline CDR1 is LGHNA and CDR2 is YSLEER. The CDR3 loop spans 14 amino acids. Trimming stripped 7 bases from V and 0 bases from J, with 12 bases between. Here the CDR3 reads CASTKQGLNTEAFF. CDR3 sequence (DNA): TGCGCCAGCACCAAACAGGGATTGAACACTGAAGCTTTCTTT.